This T cell receptor beta chain came from a study of shared clonotypes between healthy human individuals. Assay used: immunoSEQ multiplex PCR; TCRdb lists only in-frame clones, some missing. The table includes millions of clones, roughly 96% detected once. V lost 1 base and J lost 1, with 12 bases in between. The CDR3 contains 16 residues. Germline V gene data show CDR1 as SGHTA and CDR2 as FQGNSA. Sequenced input: naive CD4+ T cells sorted from blood. Stated subset: CD45RA+ positively selected. This clonotype was obtained from a man aged 18-30 years in good health. The V gene is TRBV7-2, the J gene TRBJ2-3; the D is unclear. The CDR3 loop is CASSLGPPVGTDTQYF. CDR3 bases: TGTGCCAGCAGCTTAGGGCCTCCGGTCGGCACAGATACGCAGTATTTT.